What follows are 14 T cell receptor beta chains derived from one specimen sequenced in a study of blood T cell repertoires in COVID-19 (dated by TCRdb to the early 2020s). Libraries were prepared through the immunoSEQ multiplex PCR assay. In its TCRdb copy, this immuneACCESS table keeps in-frame sequences only and misses some clones. Where compared with another copy, unresolved V genes explain less than half of these, and the others have no known cause. This sample has roughly 240,000 clones in its table, and around 89% of those were observed once. Over 0.75% of the sample goes to the ten largest clones. Sequencing input: PBMCs or T cells enriched from blood (not recorded which). Receptors originate from a man aged 50 to 60 who had been exposed to COVID-19.

The J gene is TRBJ2-7, the V gene TRBV7-3; 11 nucleotides line up with TRBD2. The germline CDR1 and CDR2 sequences are SGHTA and FQGTGA. The CDR3 consists of 16 residues. V shed 5 bases and J 2 bases; nucleotides not matched to a gene: 8. Here the CDR3 DNA reads TGTGCCAGCAGCGCACCGGGACTAGCGGAAACCTACGAGCAGTACGTC. It is translated as CASSAPGLAETYEQYV.

This chain connects TRBV24-1 to TRBJ1-6; D unresolved. The CDR3 is made up of 15 amino acids. V was cut by 3 bases and J by 4 bases, with 9 bases left in between. CDR1 KGHDR and CDR2 SFDVKD come from the germline V gene. The CDR3: CATSDNSGYNSPLHF. As DNA, the CDR3 is TGTGCCACCAGTGATAACAGCGGATATAATTCACCCCTCCACTTT.

This chain links TRBV19 with TRBJ2-2; D is perhaps TRBD1 (6 bases). The CDR3 runs 16 residues. From germline, CDR1 is LNHDA and CDR2 SQIVND (reference sequence). The V end was cut by 3 bases, the J end by 3 bases, with 14 bases between. CDR3 DNA sequence: TGTGCCAGTAGTATGGTAGGGGGAGCGGACACCGGGGAGCTGTTTTTT. It translates to CASSMVGGADTGELFF.

The chain combines TRBV24-1 with TRBJ1-5, with D perhaps TRBD1 (5 bases). Germline values: CDR1 KGHDR, CDR2 SFDVKD. V lost 4 bases and J lost 2, with 14 bases in between. The CDR3 is made up of 16 amino acids. The CDR3 spells CATSEGRTSGNQPQHF. The CDR3, as DNA: TGTGCCACCAGTGAGGGGAGGACAAGTGGCAATCAGCCCCAGCATTTT.

As concerns this clone: Because it lacks the conserved phenylalanine or tryptophan at the end, this CDR3 is likely a read error. It is unclear where the CDR3 begins or ends on the DNA, so no DNA is shown, and the CDR3 is as TCRdb lists it. The chain employs TRBV28 and TRBJ1-1; the table's D call, TRBD1, has no DNA check behind it. The germline CDR1 and CDR2 sequences are MDHEN and SYDVKM. 14 amino acids form the CDR3, both terminal residues included. The CDR3 region is CASSQFPGQLSWEV.

This CDR3 is CASSLRESPYEQYF. In DNA form, the CDR3 reads TGTGCCAGCAGTTTACGAGAATCCCCCTACGAGCAGTACTTC. The chain has TRBV27 and TRBJ2-7, with unresolved D. The CDR3 length is 14 residues. Germline CDR1 and CDR2: MNHEY and SMNVEV (reference sequence). The V gene lost 2 bases and the J gene lost 2 bases, with 10 bases spanning the gap.

The J gene is TRBJ2-4, the V gene TRBV19, with TRBD2 matching 12 bases. The CDR3 has 17 amino acids. V was pared by 3 bases and J by 4 bases, with 7 bases of the junction left unmatched. CDR1 is LNHDA and CDR2 is SQIVND in the germline V gene (reference sequence). The CDR3 here is CASSMRLAGGSKNIQYF. Written as DNA, the CDR3 is TGTGCCAGTAGTATGCGGCTAGCGGGAGGGTCGAAAAACATTCAGTACTTC.

V and J are TRBV5-1 and TRBJ1-4, with D possibly being TRBD1 (5 bases). Trimming took 4 bases from V and 3 from J, leaving 13 bases between them. Germline V gene data show CDR1 as SGHRS and CDR2 as YFSETQ. The CDR3 consists of 15 residues. The CDR3 reads CASSPGGSANEKLFF. In DNA form, the CDR3 reads TGCGCCAGCAGCCCGGGGGGGTCGGCTAATGAAAAACTGTTTTTT.

The chain has TRBV5-4 and TRBJ2-1; the match to TRBD1 covers 9 bases. V lost 0 bases to trimming and J lost 4 bases; unmatched junction nucleotides: 2. From germline, CDR1 is SGHNT and CDR2 YYREEE (reference sequence). The CDR3 extends over 15 amino acids. CDR3 sequence: CASSLDRGPYNEQFF. CDR3 DNA sequence: TGTGCCAGCAGCTTGGACAGGGGGCCTTACAATGAGCAGTTCTTC.

The chain employs TRBV5-8 and TRBJ1-1; 9 nucleotides match TRBD1. Per germline, CDR1 SGHTS and CDR2 YDEGEE. V dropped 5 bases and J dropped 4; count of bases not matched to a gene: 9. The CDR3 sequence is 15 residues long. The CDR3 DNA reads TGTGCCAGCAGAACGGGACAGGGTTGGGCCACTGAAGCTTTCTTT. It yields the protein CASRTGQGWATEAFF.

J is TRBJ1-2 and V is TRBV27, with TRBD1 matching over 8 bases. The CDR3 has 14 residues. V was pared by 2 bases and J by 8 bases, with 7 bases of the junction left unmatched. CDR1 and CDR2 from the germline V gene are MNHEY and SMNVEV (reference sequence). This CDR3 is CASSLISGGEGYTF. The CDR3 nucleotides are TGTGCCAGCAGTTTAATTTCAGGGGGCGAAGGCTACACCTTC.

This sequence joins TRBV5-1 and TRBJ2-1; D gene unclear. There are 12 residues in the CDR3. Germline lookup yields CDR1 SGHRS and CDR2 YFSETQ. V lost 0 bases to trimming and J lost 8 bases, with 6 bases between them. Written as DNA, the CDR3 is TGCGCCAGCAGCTTGGCCAGTTATGAGCAGTTCTTC. Its protein is CASSLASYEQFF. Using reference TRBV5-1 and TRBJ2-1 for the parts outside the CDR3, the full variable domain is KAGVTQTPRYLIKTRGQQVTLSCSPISGHRSVSWYQQTPGQGLQFLFEYFSETQRNKGNFPGRFSGRQFSNSRSEMNVSTLELGDSALYLCASSLASYEQFFGPGTRLTVL.

The gene calls are TRBV10-2 and TRBJ1-1; perhaps TRBD1 as D (5 bases). The CDR3 is made up of 15 amino acids. CDR1 and CDR2 from the germline V gene are WSHSY and SAAADI. V was cut by 10 bases and J by 10 bases, with 28 bases left in between. This chain's CDR3 is CATLMGGVNSGGAFF. The CDR3, as DNA: TGCGCCACCTTAATGGGGGGAGTCAACTCCGGTGGAGCTTTCTTT.

The V call is TRBV27, the J call TRBJ2-5; 11 bases match TRBD2. V was pared by 5 bases and J by 7 bases, with 21 bases of the junction left unmatched. Per the germline V gene, CDR1 is MNHEY and CDR2 is SMNVEV (reference sequence). The CDR3 runs 19 residues. For the CDR3, the DNA is TGTGCCAGCAGTCCACTAGCGGGGGAGCGAGGGCAGAAAGGTTGGACCCAGTACTTC. It encodes CASSPLAGERGQKGWTQYF.